The 20 T cell receptor beta chains presented below share a single source sample, sequenced in a study of regulatory T cells in long-lasting Graves disease. According to the study, TCR beta libraries were built with iRepertoire HTBI primers and CDR3-region Arm-PCR. TCRdb used MiXCR to reprocess the multiplex PCR reads, holding one entry per CDR3 protein. The sample carries 540,000 or so distinct CDR3 sequences, roughly 14% recorded once. The time point was: newly diagnosed GD, antithyroid drugs for less than 3 months. Extracted RNA from PBMCs served as the source of the TCR library. This sample was shared with a second study, whose subject was T cells in Graves' hyperthyroidism and ophthalmopathy.

Source: peripheral blood mononuclear cells (PBMCs), taken at new diagnosis, from a patient treated with antithyroid drugs. The receptor set was obtained from a man aged 30 to 39 with Graves disease.

The chain links TRBV19 to TRBJ2-7, with TRBD1 as a possible D gene (5 bases). From germline, CDR1 is LNHDA and CDR2 SQIVND (reference sequence). V was clipped by 1 base and J by 2 bases, with 9 bases between them. The CDR3 runs to 14 residues. DNA for the CDR3: TGTGCCAGTAGTATAGGGGGCAGCACCTACGAGCAGTACTTC. It specifies CASSIGGSTYEQYF.

This sequence joins TRBV3-1 and TRBJ2-7, with TRBD1 matching over 7 bases. Per the germline V gene, CDR1 is LGHDT and CDR2 is YNNKEL (reference sequence). The CDR3 spans 14 residues. J gave up 4 bases and V 4 bases, and 7 bases lay outside the gene matches. For the CDR3, the DNA is TGTGCCAGCAGCCCCAGCGACAGGGCTTACGAGCAGTACTTC. It yields the protein CASSPSDRAYEQYF.

This clonotype was detected only a few times. The chain links TRBV11-1 to TRBJ2-3; 9 bases fit TRBD1. The CDR3 is made up of 15 amino acids. Looked up from germline, CDR1 is SGHAT and CDR2 is FQDESV (reference sequence). The V segment lost 1 base and the J segment 3 bases; nucleotides outside the gene matches: 2. The CDR3 nucleotides are TGTGCCAGCAGCTTAGGGACAGGGGTAACAGATACGCAGTATTTT. Protein sequence: CASSLGTGVTDTQYF.

As for this clonotype: A much larger clone differs from this one at a single base, so this may be a read error. This chain uses TRBV29-1 with TRBJ2-3, with TRBD2 identical over 8 bases. Germline CDR1 SQVTM, CDR2 ANQGSEA. The CDR3 totals 14 residues. V trimming: 8 bases; J trimming: 8 bases; junction bases outside the gene matches: 15. The CDR3 reads CSSVILAGAGTQYF. The CDR3, as DNA: TGCAGCTCGGTGATCCTAGCGGGTGCAGGTACGCAGTATTTT.

This clonotype was found a few times. One junction end does not reproduce the germline sequence, and a read error may be involved. The rearrangement links TRBV4-1 to TRBJ1-1, with 8 bases aligning to TRBD1. Germline-derived CDR1 and CDR2 are MGHRA and YSYEKL. This CDR3 has 15 amino acids. This chain's CDR3 is CASSQTQGAGTEAFF. The DNA for the CDR3 is TGTGCCAGCAGCCAGACTCAGGGGGCAGGCACTGAAGCTTTCTTT.

The rearrangement joins TRBV5-1 to TRBJ2-1; TRBD1 agrees at 12 bases. The CDR3 is made up of 16 amino acids. From germline, CDR1 is SGHRS and CDR2 YFSETQ. After removal of 7 bases from V and 7 bases from J, the junction contained 12 bases not matched to a gene. The CDR3 bases are TGCGCCAGCTTAATTAATCCGGGACAGGGGGCGAATGAGCAGTTCTTC. Its translation: CASLINPGQGANEQFF. Filled out from reference TRBV5-1 and TRBJ2-1, the complete variable domain reads KAGVTQTPRYLIKTRGQQVTLSCSPISGHRSVSWYQQTPGQGLQFLFEYFSETQRNKGNFPGRFSGRQFSNSRSEMNVSTLELGDSALYLCASLINPGQGANEQFFGPGTRLTVL.

The chain carries TRBV3-1 and TRBJ2-3; D call uncertain. The germline V and J ends were trimmed by 8 bases and 4 bases, with 10 bases remaining between them. This CDR3 is built from 12 residues. Germline CDR1 reads LGHDT; CDR2 reads YNNKEL (reference sequence). CDR3 sequence (DNA): TGTGCCAGCGCCCACGATTCAGATACGCAGTATTTT. Translating gives CASAHDSDTQYF.

The chain has TRBV7-8 and TRBJ1-2; D gene uncertain. CDR1 SGHVS and CDR2 FQNEAQ come from the germline V gene. The CDR3 extends over 15 amino acids. Trimming stripped 1 base from V and 3 bases from J, with 12 bases between. CDR3 residues: CASSLGLGGHYGYTF. The CDR3 coding sequence is TGTGCCAGCAGCTTAGGTCTGGGTGGGCACTATGGCTACACCTTC.

Of note for this clonotype: A far larger clone is off by one base, so a read error is likely. The chain is built from TRBV12-3 or TRBV12-4 and TRBJ2-3, with 7 positions matching TRBD1. This CDR3 contains 14 residues. CDR3 protein: CASRIDRARTEASF. Here the CDR3 DNA reads TGTGCCAGCAGAATCGACAGGGCTAGGACTGAAGCTTCCTTT.

Of note for this clonotype: A much larger clone differs from this one at a single base, so this may be a read error. In this CDR3 the conserved last residue, phenylalanine or tryptophan, is missing, so a read error is likely. V usage is TRBV20-1 and J usage is TRBJ2-3, with 13 bases fitting TRBD2. This CDR3 contains 13 residues. Germline lookup yields CDR1 DFQATT and CDR2 SNEGSKA (reference sequence). The J segment lost 6 bases and the V segment lost 5 bases, leaving 2 bases of the junction unmatched. CDR3: CSAGTSGADTQYS. The CDR3, as DNA: TGCAGTGCTGGGACTAGCGGGGCGGATACGCAGTATTCT.

This clonotype showed up many times. The chain couples TRBV2 to TRBJ1-5, with no clear D. The germline V and J ends were trimmed by 7 bases and 3 bases, with 7 bases remaining between them. Germline V CDR1 and CDR2: SNHLY, FYNNEI. CDR3 length: 12 amino acids. The CDR3 sequence is CASNPHNQPQHF. CDR3 nucleotides: TGTGCCAGCAATCCGCACAATCAGCCCCAGCATTTT.

This clonotype came up a few times. The CDR3 DNA is TGTGCCAGCTCACCGGGGGGGACCCTCGCTGAAGCTTTCTTT. Its translation: CASSPGGTLAEAFF. The rearrangement uses TRBV18 and TRBJ1-1; TRBD1 is a possible D gene (5 bases). Germline V gene sequence: CDR1 KGHSH, CDR2 LQKENI. The CDR3 is 14 amino acids. Trimming cost V 3 bases and J 6 bases, with 14 bases left between them. Using reference TRBV18 and TRBJ1-1 for the parts outside the CDR3, the full variable domain is NAGVMQNPRHLVRRRGQEARLRCSPMKGHSHVYWYRQLPEEGLKFMVYLQKENIIDESGMPKERFSAEFPKEGPSILRIQQVVRGDSAAYFCASSPGGTLAEAFFGQGTRLTVV.

This clonotype was seen only a few times. The chain combines TRBV14 with TRBJ2-1; D possibly corresponds to TRBD2 (6 bases). Germline assignment: CDR1 SGHDN and CDR2 FVKESK. This CDR3 contains 15 residues. V gave up 0 bases and J gave up 8 bases, with 14 bases separating them. The CDR3 nucleotides read TGTGCCAGCAGCCAAGATGGGGGGATCGGGGATGAGCAGTTCTTC. Amino acids: CASSQDGGIGDEQFF.

This clonotype was seen ten or more times. The chain uses TRBV2 and TRBJ2-1; no clear D. The CDR3 is 15 residues long. From germline, CDR1 is SNHLY and CDR2 FYNNEI. Trimming took off 6 bases at V and 3 bases at J, with 15 bases between the two ends. CDR3 amino acids: CASSEDGTFYNEQFF. CDR3 nucleotides: TGTGCCAGCAGCGAGGACGGAACCTTCTACAATGAGCAGTTCTTC.

In its sample, this clonotype was seen many times. J is TRBJ1-1 and V is TRBV5-1; D gene uncertain. The length of the CDR3 is 14 residues. Trimming took 1 base from V and 5 from J, leaving 12 bases between them. Germline V CDR1 and CDR2: SGHRS, YFSETQ. DNA for the CDR3: TGCGCCAGCAGCTTGACCCCCGCCTCTACTGAAGCTTTCTTT. Protein: CASSLTPASTEAFF.

This chain uses TRBV29-1 with TRBJ2-7, with TRBD2 matching over 10 bases. This CDR3 comprises 13 residues. Germline CDR1 and CDR2: SQVTM and ANQGSEA. V shed 6 bases, J shed 6 bases, and the junction held 8 bases outside the gene matches. The CDR3 DNA sequence: TGCAGCGTCCTAGCGGGAGAGATCTGCGAGCAGTACTTC. This sequence encodes CSVLAGEICEQYF.

This clonotype has ten or more counts. This rearrangement joins TRBV2 to TRBJ1-2, with 7 nucleotides matching TRBD1. V was clipped by 5 bases and J by 6 bases; unmatched bases: 12. Looked up from germline, CDR1 is SNHLY and CDR2 is FYNNEI. The length of the CDR3 is 15 residues. The DNA of the CDR3 is TGTGCCAGCAGTCGAGACAGGGACGAGTTCCATGGCTACACCTTC. This encodes CASSRDRDEFHGYTF.

Note on this clonotype: This may stem from a read error, because a much larger clone lies one nucleotide away. The V gene is TRBV29-1, the J gene TRBJ1-2; D gene unclear. CDR1 and CDR2 (germline): SQVTM, ANQGSEA. V lost 4 bases to trimming and J lost 7 bases, with 7 bases between them. The CDR3 has 10 residues. The chain's CDR3 is CSVVLGGYTF. As DNA, the CDR3 is TGCAGCGTTGTTCTTGGTGGCTACACCTTC.

The sample holds many counts of this clonotype. V usage is TRBV12-3 or TRBV12-4 and J usage is TRBJ2-7; D gene ambiguous. With 7 bases removed from V and 5 bases from J, the gap between germline ends came to 12 bases. The CDR3 is made up of 12 amino acids. CDR3 sequence (DNA): TGTGCCAGCACCTCACGGACCAACGAGCAGTACTTC. Translation: CASTSRTNEQYF.

The chain has TRBV19 and TRBJ2-1; no firm D call. The CDR3 consists of 12 residues. Germline CDR1 is LNHDA and CDR2 is SQIVND (reference sequence). The V end lost 5 bases, the J end lost 10 bases, and 12 bases lay between the germline ends. The CDR3 loop reads CASSQIGFEQFF. The CDR3 nucleotides read TGTGCCAGTAGTCAGATAGGATTCGAGCAGTTCTTC.